The clone carrying this T cell receptor (beta chain) has ten or more counts. Its specificity is unknown. These data originate in a study of T cells in Graves' hyperthyroidism and ophthalmopathy. RNA transcripts yielded amplified TCR beta CDR3 regions. The HTBI set primed first-round TCR CDR3 RT-PCR. TCRdb fed the multiplex PCR reads into MiXCR, producing one record per CDR3 protein. Of about 560,000 distinct CDR3 sequences in the sample, 16% were seen once. Germline assignment: CDR1 GTSNPN and CDR2 SVGIG (reference sequence). The CDR3 is 14 residues long. The V and J ends lost 3 bases and 3 bases respectively, with 11 bases between them. Points from the study as a whole: Within blood appeared most thyroid clonotypes that had expanded above 0.001.

This rearrangement joins TRBV30 to TRBJ2-2, with D perhaps assigned TRBD1 or TRBD2 (5 bases each). The TCR sequence derives from a young woman with Graves' hyperthyroidism. Sample: blood. CDR3 DNA: TGTGCCTGGAGGGGACCGGCGGACACCGGGGAGCTGTTTTTT. Translating it yields CAWRGPADTGELFF.